The present TCR beta chain was sequenced within a study of ipilimumab plus nivolumab after autologous stem cell transplantation. The wider study: The DLBCL cohort had primary refractory and relapsed disease, with 18-month progression-free survival of about 82% and 31%.

The data were produced by immunoSEQ multiplex PCR, yet TCRdb's version contains in-frame clones alone and is incomplete. This table has approximately 80,000 clones, about 83% appearing once. Ipilimumab, 1 mg/kg, started 14 to 28 days after autologous transplant. Dosing: nivolumab 3 mg/kg IV, weeks 1, 4, 7, 10, then every two weeks to week 26. The sequence was collected from a male donor with diffuse large B-cell lymphoma. Sequencing was performed on PBMCs, taken in a trial of ipilimumab plus nivolumab as post-transplant consolidation.

The CDR3 region is CASGPGVRQGTNEKLFF. The CDR3 DNA is TGTGCCAGCGGCCCCGGAGTCCGTCAAGGAACTAATGAAAAACTGTTTTTT. The rearrangement joins TRBV5-6 to TRBJ1-4, with D hard to call. Per germline, CDR1 SGHDT and CDR2 YYEEEE. The CDR3 runs 17 residues. Deletions cut 7 bases from V and 1 base from J, with 20 bases between.